This T cell receptor beta chain was recorded in a study of shared clonotypes between healthy human individuals. This clone has more than one count but fewer than ten. Repertoires were generated with immunoSEQ multiplex PCR, while TCRdb's copy carries only in-frame clones and drops some. The data show approximately 2.1 million clones, just over 90% seen once. The CDR3 is 15 residues long. Per the germline V gene, CDR1 is SNHLY and CDR2 is FYNNEI. Between the trimmed V and J ends, which lost 4 bases and 0 bases, there was a span of 10 bases. The sequenced sample was naive CD4+ T cells from PBMCs. Subset denoted: CD45RA+ positively selected. This receptor was obtained from a man between 18 and 35 years old in good health. Some clones in this sample may be carry-over from other donors' samples. The chain couples TRBV2 to TRBJ1-5; a weak D match, TRBD1 (5 bases). CDR3: CASSVGGTSNQPQHF. The CDR3, as DNA: TGTGCCAGCAGTGTCGGGGGGACTAGCAATCAGCCCCAGCATTTT.